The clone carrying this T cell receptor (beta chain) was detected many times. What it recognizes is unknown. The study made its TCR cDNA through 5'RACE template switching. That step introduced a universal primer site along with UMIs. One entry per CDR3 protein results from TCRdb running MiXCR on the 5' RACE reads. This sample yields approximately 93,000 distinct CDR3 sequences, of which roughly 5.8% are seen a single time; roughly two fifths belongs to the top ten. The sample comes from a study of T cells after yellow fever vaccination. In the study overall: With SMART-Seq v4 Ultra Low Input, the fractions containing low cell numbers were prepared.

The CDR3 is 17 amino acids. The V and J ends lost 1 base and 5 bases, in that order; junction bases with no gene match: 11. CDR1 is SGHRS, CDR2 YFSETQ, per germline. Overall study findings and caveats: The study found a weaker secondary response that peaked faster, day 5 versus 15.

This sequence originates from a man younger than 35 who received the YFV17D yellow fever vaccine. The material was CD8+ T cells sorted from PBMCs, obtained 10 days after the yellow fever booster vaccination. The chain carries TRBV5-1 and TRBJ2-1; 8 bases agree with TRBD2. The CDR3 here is CASSLTPAGGTHNEQFF. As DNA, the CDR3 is TGCGCCAGCAGCTTGACCCCTGCGGGAGGAACGCACAATGAGCAGTTCTTC. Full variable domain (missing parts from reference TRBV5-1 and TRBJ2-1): KAGVTQTPRYLIKTRGQQVTLSCSPISGHRSVSWYQQTPGQGLQFLFEYFSETQRNKGNFPGRFSGRQFSNSRSEMNVSTLELGDSALYLCASSLTPAGGTHNEQFFGPGTRLTVL.